Here is one TCR beta chain with its context. Its binding antigen is unknown. Base-call qualities are not available, and no considerably larger clone is one nucleotide away. This sample is part of a study of graft-versus-host responses after intestinal transplantation (dated by TCRdb to about 2021). About the study as a whole: The transplants that recipients got were multivisceral, liver-intestinal, or isolated intestinal. All recipients received anti-thymocyte globulin induction followed by maintenance tacrolimus and steroids for 3 to 4 years. Graft-versus-host and host-versus-graft alloreactive T cell clones were tracked in the graft, circulation and bone marrow after intestinal transplantation using bulk TCR-beta CDR3 sequencing. To identify alloreactive clones, pre-transplant mixed lymphocyte reaction products were sequenced and compared with unstimulated pre-transplant donor and recipient T cells. The cohort enrolled about two dozen intestinal transplant recipients, one of whom was a retransplant, and 3 patients without pretransplant specimens were excluded. A peak of at least 4% donor T cells among recipient peripheral blood mononuclear cells was the definition used for donor T cell macrochimerism. Rather than being sequenced by the commercial service, samples from a few later patients were sequenced in-house on an Illumina MiSeq and processed with MiXCR. Results the study describes overall, beyond this receptor: Conclusions were limited by the relatively low number and heterogeneity of intestinal transplant patients. Early after transplant, declines in HvG clones were associated with peak levels of circulating GvH clones. GvH clones turned up in recipient bone marrow, with some appearing earlier in ileal mucosa or blood, a pattern consistent with an intestinal mucosal origin. Patients with donor T cell macrochimerism had high GvH to HvG T cell clonal ratios in their allografts.

Intraepithelial and lamina propria lymphocytes were isolated from graft specimens using dithiothreitol, EDTA incubations and collagenase D digestion. Serial intestinal graft biopsy specimens collected up to 600 days after transplant underwent bulk TCR-beta sequencing. The CDR3 has 14 amino acids, counting the end cysteine and phenylalanine. Only the CDR3 DNA is retained, 42 bases long and in frame from the first base. V ends up 5 bases short and J 1 base short, with an unmatched junction base count of 3. From a lookup of the germline V gene, CDR1 and CDR2 are SGHRS and YFSETQ. Receptors were amplified or captured by the immunoSEQ multiplex PCR assay. High-throughput TCR-beta CDR3 sequencing of genomic DNA from most patients was performed by Adaptive Biotechnologies. Per the authors' processing: Adaptive's ImmunoSEQ software supplied the TCR sequencing data for 15 to 20 patients, while MiXCR and VDJtools were used to process a few other patients. CDR3 nucleotide sequences shared between donor and recipient were removed because their origin could not be assigned. To be classed as alloreactive, a clone needed at least 2-fold expansion over unstimulated cells and a minimum CFSE-low frequency of 0.002% (template counts) or 0.001% (read counts). Mappable clones were those detected in sequenced pre-transplant spleen, lymph node, or MLR CFSE-low populations of the donor or recipient. The cumulative frequency of alloreactive clones was calculated as a percentage of all sequences, weighted by copy number. The table comes from immuneACCESS by way of TCRdb, which keeps in-frame sequences with V and J called. Part of the clones is missing from these tables; in studies checked, under half for an unresolved V gene and the rest for unknown reasons. The DNA was the basis for D and trimming; V, J and clone size are from that table. The sample table lists some 40,000 clones, 75% to 90% of them with a count of one. Roughly 18% of the sample is taken by the ten largest.

The TCR originated in a human patient who received an intestinal transplant, so some T cells may come from the graft donor. The chain was built from TRBV5-1 and TRBJ2-4; 7 nucleotides in the junction match TRBD1. The sequencing used ileum tissue, collected 204 days after intestinal transplant. The CDR3 corresponds to CASRARGAKNIQYF. The DNA sequence is as follows: TGCGCCAGCAGGGCCAGGGGGGCCAAAAACATTCAGTACTTC. The reference TRBV5-1 and TRBJ2-4 proteins fill in what lies around the CDR3, so the full variable domain reads KAGVTQTPRYLIKTRGQQVTLSCSPISGHRSVSWYQQTPGQGLQFLFEYFSETQRNKGNFPGRFSGRQFSNSRSEMNVSTLELGDSALYLCASRARGAKNIQYFGAGTRLSVL.